This TCR beta chain was found in a study of human T cells and chemical hapten exposure. Study-wide findings and caveats: The number of TCRs above 1 in 1000 frequency did not change after DPC sensitization. Expanded TCRs clustered into significantly more large CDR3 similarity groups than controls, the analysis revealed.

Stated time point: patch test 2, 6 weeks after DPC sensitization. Treatment defined: therapeutic diphenylcyclopropenone sensitization with weekly scalp DPC. A single record per CDR3 protein comes from TCRdb applying MiXCR to the RACE reads. The sample holds about 78,000 distinct CDR3 sequences, about 9% seen once. This clonotype was seen many times. As yet, its antigen is unknown. This clonotype was obtained from a woman aged 45-65 years with alopecia areata. Some clones in this sample may be carry-over from other donors' samples. This specimen consisted of whole blood, obtained in connection with sensitization to the hapten diphenylcyclopropenone (DPC).

This chain's CDR3 is CASTISGTNTDTQYF. CDR3 nucleotides: TGTGCCAGCACCATTAGCGGAACAAACACAGATACGCAGTATTTT. The chain combines TRBV9 with TRBJ2-3; maybe TRBD2 (6 bases). From germline, CDR1 is SGDLS and CDR2 YYNGEE. Trimming left V 6 bases short and J 2 bases short, with 16 bases between. This CDR3 has 15 residues. Based on the CDR3 plus reference TRBV9 and TRBJ2-3, the full variable domain is DSGVTQTPKHLITATGQRVTLRCSPRSGDLSVYWYQQSLDQGLQFLIQYYNGEERAKGNILERFSAQQFPDLHSELNLSSLELGDSALYFCASTISGTNTDTQYFGPGTRLTVL.